The T cell receptor (beta chain) described here comes from a study of T cell responses to AZD1222 COVID-19 vaccine. The protocol was immunoSEQ multiplex PCR, while the TCRdb copy is restricted to in-frame clones and leaves out a portion. The sample has about 150,000 clones; about 93% are singletons. V was clipped by 3 bases and J by 4 bases; unmatched bases: 10. Germline-derived CDR1 and CDR2 are SGHTA and FQGNSA. The CDR3 sequence is 16 residues long. The receptor was isolated from an adult in good health. Sequencing used peripheral blood, obtained on day 0 of AZD1222 vaccination. The chain is built from TRBV7-2 and TRBJ1-1, with 8 bases aligning to TRBD1. The CDR3 loop reads CASSFTGGPGSTEAFF. The CDR3 DNA follows: TGTGCCAGCAGCTTTACAGGGGGGCCGGGGAGCACTGAAGCTTTCTTT. Filled out from reference TRBV7-2 and TRBJ1-1, the complete variable domain reads GAGVSQSPSNKVTEKGKDVELRCDPISGHTALYWYRQSLGQGLEFLIYFQGNSAPDKSGLPSDRFSAERTGGSVSTLTIQRTQQEDSAVYLCASSFTGGPGSTEAFFGQGTRLTVV.